This T cell receptor (beta chain) was identified during a study of blood T cell repertoires in COVID-19. Produced via immunoSEQ multiplex PCR; TCRdb's table is partial and in-frame only. This sample carries fewer than 250,000 clones, around 85% of them seen once, and the ten largest clones take roughly 0.7%. Trimming at V came to 4 bases and at J to 2 bases, leaving 4 bases not matched to a gene. Germline values: CDR1 MDHEN, CDR2 SYDVKM. CDR3 length equals 14 residues. This sequence originates from a man aged 35 to 55 with acute or convalescent COVID-19. The chain employs TRBV28 and TRBJ2-7; 8 nucleotides agree with TRBD1. Sequencing input: peripheral blood. The CDR3 DNA sequence: TGTGCCAGCAGTTCACAGGGGGTCCCCTACGAGCAGTACTTC. The encoded protein is CASSSQGVPYEQYF.